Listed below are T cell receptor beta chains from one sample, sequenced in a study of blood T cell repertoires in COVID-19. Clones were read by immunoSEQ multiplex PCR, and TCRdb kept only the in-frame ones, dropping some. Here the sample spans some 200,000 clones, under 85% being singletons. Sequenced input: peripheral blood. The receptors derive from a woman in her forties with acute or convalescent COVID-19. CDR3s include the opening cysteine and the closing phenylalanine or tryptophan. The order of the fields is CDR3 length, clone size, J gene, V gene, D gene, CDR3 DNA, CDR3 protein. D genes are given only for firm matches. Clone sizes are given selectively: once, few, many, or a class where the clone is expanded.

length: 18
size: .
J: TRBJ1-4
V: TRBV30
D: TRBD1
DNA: TGTGCCTGGAGCCCCGTCCCGGGACAGGGCCGGTTGGGGGAAAAACTGTTTTTT
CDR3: CAWSPVPGQGRLGEKLFF

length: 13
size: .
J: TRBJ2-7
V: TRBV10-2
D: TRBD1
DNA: TGCGCCAGCATGGAGGACAGGGCCTACGAGCAGTACTTC
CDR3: CASMEDRAYEQYF

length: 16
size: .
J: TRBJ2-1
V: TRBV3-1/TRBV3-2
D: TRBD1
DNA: TGTGCCAGCAGCCAAAGTCCCCGGACAGGCAACAATGAGCAGTTCTTC
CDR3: CASSQSPRTGNNEQFF

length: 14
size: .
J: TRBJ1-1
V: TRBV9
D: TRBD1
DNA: TGTGCCAGCAGAGGTGCAGGGGGCGGCACTGAAGCTTTCTTT
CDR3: CASRGAGGGTEAFF

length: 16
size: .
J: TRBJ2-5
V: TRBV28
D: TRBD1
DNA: TGTGCCAGCAGTTCCCCGGACAGGGGGCTGACAGAGACCCAGTACTTC
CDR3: CASSSPDRGLTETQYF

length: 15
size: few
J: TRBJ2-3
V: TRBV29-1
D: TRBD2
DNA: TGCAGCGTTGAAGATAGCGGGGCTCCTTATGATACGCAGTATTTT
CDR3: CSVEDSGAPYDTQYF

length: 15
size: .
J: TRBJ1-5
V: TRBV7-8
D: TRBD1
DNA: TGTGCCAGCAGCCTGACAGGGGGCGGCGATCAGCCCCAGCATTTT
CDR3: CASSLTGGGDQPQHF

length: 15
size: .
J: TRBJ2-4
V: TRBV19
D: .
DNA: TGTGCCAGTAGTAAAACAGAATTAGCCAAAAACATTCAGTACTTC
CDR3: CASSKTELAKNIQYF

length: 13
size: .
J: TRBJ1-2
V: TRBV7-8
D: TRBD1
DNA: TGTGCCAGCAGCCCCGGGACAGGGAACGGCTACACCTTC
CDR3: CASSPGTGNGYTF

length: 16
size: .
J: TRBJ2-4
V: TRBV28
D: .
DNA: TGTGCCAGCAGGTTCGATCCCCGGGGTTGCAAAAACATTCAGTACTTC
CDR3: CASRFDPRGCKNIQYF

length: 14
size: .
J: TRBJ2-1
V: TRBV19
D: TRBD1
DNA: TGTGCCAGTAGTCTCACAGGGGTCTACAATGAGCAGTTCTTC
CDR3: CASSLTGVYNEQFF

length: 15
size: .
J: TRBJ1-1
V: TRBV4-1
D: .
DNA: TGCGCCAGCAGCCACCCGACAGGCATGAACACTGAAGCTTTCTTT
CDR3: CASSHPTGMNTEAFF

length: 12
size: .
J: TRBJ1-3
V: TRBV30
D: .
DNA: TGTGCCTGGAGTGTAGACTTAAACACCATATATTTT
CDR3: CAWSVDLNTIYF

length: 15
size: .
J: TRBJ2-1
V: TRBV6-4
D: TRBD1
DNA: TGTGCCAGCAGTCCCGGACAGGTAGGACACAATGAGCAGTTCTTC
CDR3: CASSPGQVGHNEQFF

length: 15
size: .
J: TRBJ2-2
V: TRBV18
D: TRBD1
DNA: TGTGCCAGCTCACTCGGGACAGTAGCTGGCGGGGAGCTGTTTTTT
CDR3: CASSLGTVAGGELFF

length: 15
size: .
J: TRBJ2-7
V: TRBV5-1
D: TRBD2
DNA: TGCGCCAGCAGCTTGGGACTAGCGGGGGTTGACGAGCAGTACTTC
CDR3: CASSLGLAGVDEQYF

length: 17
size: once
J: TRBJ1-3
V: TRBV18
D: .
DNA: TGTGCCAGCTCACCGGTCTTCAAAACAGAGTCTGGAAACACCATATATTTT
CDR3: CASSPVFKTESGNTIYF